This T cell receptor beta chain is from a study of cytomegalovirus exposure and HLA in healthy donors. Profiled with immunoSEQ multiplex PCR; TCRdb holds only in-frame clones, not every one. Of roughly 150,000 clones in the sample, 86% were seen once. The study's findings and limits: Reports showed the classifier diagnosing cytomegalovirus status with high specificity and sensitivity. A list of more than 150 TCR beta chains associated with cytomegalovirus was given.

Comments on this clone: Its antigen remains unknown.

With V trimmed by 5 bases and J by 2 bases, 12 bases remained unmatched. Germline V CDR1 and CDR2: SGHNT, YENEEA. The CDR3 contains 17 residues. The sequence came from a woman between 18 and 30 years old in good health and CMV-seronegative. The chain recombines TRBV11-3 with TRBJ1-5; 7 positions agree with TRBD1. Sequences were obtained from PBMCs. CDR3: CASSQCRRGVGNQPQHF. CDR3 bases: TGTGCCAGCAGCCAGTGCCGCAGGGGGGTTGGCAATCAGCCCCAGCATTTT.